One sample yielded the 30 T cell receptor beta chains listed below, sequenced in a study of shared clonotypes between healthy human individuals. Clones were read by immunoSEQ multiplex PCR, and TCRdb kept only the in-frame ones, dropping some. The sample comprises about 1.1 million clones, roughly 80% of which are singletons, and roughly 0.9% rests with the top ten. The sequenced sample consisted of memory CD4+ T cells from PBMCs. The subset denotes: CD45RA-negative fraction. Receptors originate from a young man in good health. Some clones in this sample may be carry-over from other donors' samples.

This clone was seen only once. As DNA, the CDR3 is TGTGCCAGCAGCTTTAGCGGGAGGGGATACAATGAGCAGTTCTTC. Protein: CASSFSGRGYNEQFF. The V gene is TRBV7-9, the J gene TRBJ2-1; the match to TRBD2 covers 11 bases. The CDR3 length is 15 residues. The germline CDR1 and CDR2 sequences are SEHNR and FQNEAQ (reference sequence). V shed 3 bases, J shed 4 bases, and the junction held 2 bases outside the gene matches.

This chain uses TRBV28 with TRBJ1-5; no firm D call. CDR3 length equals 12 residues. The V end lost 5 bases, the J end lost 5 bases, and 7 bases lay between the germline ends. Germline V gene lookup returns CDR1 MDHEN and CDR2 SYDVKM. The CDR3: CASSPGHQPQHF. The CDR3 DNA reads TGTGCCAGCAGTCCCGGACATCAGCCCCAGCATTTT.

V and J are TRBV29-1 and TRBJ1-4; unclear D gene. This CDR3 has 13 amino acids. V lost 4 bases, J lost 7 bases, and 13 bases lay in between. Germline lookup yields CDR1 SQVTM and CDR2 ANQGSEA. Here the CDR3 DNA reads TGCAGCGTTGGAGGATTCTATGGTGAAAAACTGTTTTTT. Amino acid sequence: CSVGGFYGEKLFF.

This chain joins TRBV2 and TRBJ1-2; 9 bases are shared with TRBD1. Trimming took 6 bases from V and 4 from J; bases not matched to a gene: 6. The V gene's germline CDR1 is SNHLY and CDR2 FYNNEI. This CDR3 comprises 14 residues. CDR3 DNA sequence: TGTGCCAGCAGCCGACAGGGGGTTAGCTATGGCTACACCTTC. Residues: CASSRQGVSYGYTF.

This chain joins TRBV18 and TRBJ2-7; D uncertain. Trimming took off 3 bases at V and 9 bases at J, with 18 bases between the two ends. Germline V gene lookup returns CDR1 KGHSH and CDR2 LQKENI. This CDR3 comprises 14 residues. This CDR3 is CASSPTTYGFGQYF. The CDR3, as DNA: TGTGCCAGCTCACCGACCACCTACGGGTTCGGGCAGTACTTC.

This rearrangement joins TRBV5-4 to TRBJ2-1; TRBD2 aligns across 8 bases. The germline gives CDR1 SGHNT, CDR2 YYREEE (reference sequence). The ends lost 3 bases at V and 2 bases at J; junction bases unmatched: 7. The CDR3 contains 16 residues. Here the CDR3 DNA reads TGTGCCAGCAGCTCCGGGGGGGTAGCGGCCTACAATGAGCAGTTCTTC. It specifies CASSSGGVAAYNEQFF.

As regards this clone: Since a much larger clone is just one base distant, this may be a read error. The chain recombines TRBV30 with TRBJ2-1; D may correspond to TRBD1 or TRBD2 (6 bases each). CDR1 is GTSNPN and CDR2 is SVGIG in the germline V gene (reference sequence). The CDR3 consists of 13 residues. The CDR3 sequence is CAWRTGRLNGQFF. In DNA, the CDR3 is TGTGCCTGGAGAACAGGGAGGTTGAATGGGCAGTTCTTC.

The genes are TRBV28 and TRBJ2-3, with D tentatively TRBD1 (5 bases). The CDR3 totals 12 residues. Trimming shortened V by 9 bases and J by 0 bases, and 7 bases separated the two germline ends. CDR1 and CDR2 (germline): MDHEN, SYDVKM. The CDR3 here is CASDSSTDTQYF. CDR3 nucleotide sequence: TGTGCCAGTGACAGCAGCACAGATACGCAGTATTTT.

The genes are TRBV28 and TRBJ2-7, with D possibly called TRBD1 or TRBD2 (5 bases each). Trimming shortened V by 7 bases and J by 2 bases, and 12 bases separated the two germline ends. The germline V gene has CDR1 MDHEN and CDR2 SYDVKM. The CDR3 loop spans 13 amino acids. The CDR3: CASTPGRTYEQYF. The CDR3 nucleotides read TGTGCCAGCACTCCGGGACGGACCTACGAGCAGTACTTC.

The rearrangement joins TRBV28 to TRBJ1-2; tentatively, D is TRBD1 (6 bases). The CDR3 is made up of 15 amino acids. V lost 6 bases to trimming and J lost 4 bases, with 18 bases between them. Germline V CDR1 and CDR2: MDHEN, SYDVKM. CDR3 sequence (DNA): TGTGCCAGCAGCCCCAACGATCAGGGGATCTATGGCTACACCTTC. It is translated as CASSPNDQGIYGYTF.

The chain employs TRBV29-1 and TRBJ2-1, with TRBD1 identical over 8 bases. The CDR3 is 13 residues long. V was pared by 1 base and J by 8 bases, with 4 bases of the junction left unmatched. CDR1 and CDR2 from the germline V gene are SQVTM and ANQGSEA. This chain's CDR3 is CSVEGQGLHEQFF. CDR3 nucleotides: TGCAGCGTTGAAGGACAGGGGTTGCATGAGCAGTTCTTC.

This chain connects TRBV12-5 to TRBJ2-1; D is ambiguous. V lost 3 bases to trimming and J lost 4 bases, with 1 base between them. There are 11 residues in the CDR3. CDR1 and CDR2 (germline): LGHNT, FRNRAP. The CDR3 is CASGFYNEQFF. In DNA form, the CDR3 reads TGTGCTAGTGGTTTTTACAATGAGCAGTTCTTC.

The rearrangement links TRBV4-2 to TRBJ2-3; D is ambiguous. CDR3 length equals 14 residues. CDR1 and CDR2 (germline): LGHNA, YNFKEQ. The V and J ends lost 4 bases and 5 bases respectively, with 13 bases between them. CDR3 amino acids: CASSRGSSRDTQYF. In DNA, the CDR3 is TGTGCCAGCAGCCGTGGGTCCTCCAGAGATACGCAGTATTTT.

The chain links TRBV5-8 to TRBJ1-4, with D possibly TRBD1 on 5 matching bases. The CDR3 contains 15 residues. Germline lookup yields CDR1 SGHTS and CDR2 YDEGEE. V dropped 5 bases and J dropped 4 bases, with 15 bases sitting between them. The DNA for the CDR3 is TGTGCCAGCAGTACCTTAGGACACTTTAATGAAAAACTGTTTTTT. Its protein is CASSTLGHFNEKLFF.

In nucleotides, the CDR3 is TGTGCCAGCAGCTTCGGGGTGGCAGCGCCTAGGCAGTATTTT. Residues: CASSFGVAAPRQYF. The J gene is TRBJ2-3, the V gene TRBV7-2; TRBD2 is a possible D gene (5 bases). The germline V gene has CDR1 SGHTA and CDR2 FQGNSA. V shed 3 bases and J shed 11 bases, with 18 bases lying between them. The CDR3 has 14 amino acids.

J is TRBJ1-2 and V is TRBV1. TRBV1 is a pseudogene locus. CDR3 length equals 15 residues. CDR3 sequence (DNA): TGCACCAGCAGCCGGAGTGAGCACCTGACGTATGGCTACACCTTC. Translation: CTSSRSEHLTYGYTF.

Comment on this clone: With a much larger clone just one base away, this may be a read error. The gene calls are TRBV5-1 and TRBJ2-7, with D perhaps given as TRBD1 or TRBD2 (5 bases each). The germline V and J ends were trimmed by 0 bases and 2 bases, with 9 bases remaining between them. Per the germline V gene, CDR1 is SGHRS and CDR2 is YFSETQ. The CDR3 has 14 residues. CDR3 residues: CASSLEGRTYEQYF. CDR3 nucleotides: TGCGCCAGCAGCTTGGAGGGACGGACCTACGAGCAGTACTTC.

With regard to this clone: Other DNA sequences within the sample encode an identical CDR3. The rearrangement uses TRBV27 and TRBJ1-1; no firm D call. There are 13 residues in the CDR3. Trimming shortened V by 2 bases and J by 2 bases, and 6 bases separated the two germline ends. Germline values: CDR1 MNHEY, CDR2 SMNVEV (reference sequence). The CDR3 DNA reads TGTGCCAGCAGTTTAAGACCCAACACTGAAGCTTTCTTT. Amino acid sequence: CASSLRPNTEAFF.

The chain carries TRBV5-1 and TRBJ1-2; unclear D gene. This CDR3 has 13 amino acids. The V and J ends lost 4 bases and 3 bases respectively, with 10 bases between them. The germline gives CDR1 SGHRS, CDR2 YFSETQ. CDR3 nucleotide sequence: TGCGCCAGCAGCCGTGAGGCAGACTATGGCTACACCTTC. It yields the protein CASSREADYGYTF.

The chain carries TRBV18 and TRBJ1-5, with a tentative D call TRBD1 (5 bases). This CDR3 comprises 15 residues. The V end lost 4 bases, the J end lost 1 base, and 11 bases lay between the germline ends. Germline CDR1 reads KGHSH; CDR2 reads LQKENI. The CDR3 here is CASSQSGASNQPQHF. CDR3 bases: TGTGCCAGCTCACAATCCGGGGCCAGCAATCAGCCCCAGCATTTT.

This chain uses TRBV11-1 with TRBJ1-2, with TRBD1 as a possible D gene (6 bases). The germline V gene has CDR1 SGHAT and CDR2 FQDESV (reference sequence). V was clipped by 6 bases and J by 0 bases, with 14 bases between them. CDR3 length equals 15 residues. CDR3 bases: TGTGCCAGCAGACATCGGACAGACCCTAACTATGGCTACACCTTC. It yields the protein CASRHRTDPNYGYTF.

The genes are TRBV19 and TRBJ2-7; 9 bases are a match to TRBD1. This CDR3 has 14 amino acids. After removal of 3 bases from V and 3 bases from J, the junction contained 3 bases not matched to a gene. Germline V gives CDR1 LNHDA, CDR2 SQIVND (reference sequence). CDR3 coding DNA: TGTGCCAGTAGTATGACAGGGGGAGACTACGAGCAGTACTTC. Residues: CASSMTGGDYEQYF.

V is TRBV28 and J is TRBJ2-3; 11 nucleotides agree with TRBD1. Trimming took 5 bases from V and 4 from J; bases not matched to a gene: 5. CDR1 is MDHEN and CDR2 is SYDVKM in the germline V gene. The CDR3 consists of 15 residues. The CDR3 nucleotides are TGTGCCAGCAGTCCATGGACAGGGGGCGCAGATACGCAGTATTTT. This translates into CASSPWTGGADTQYF. The whole variable domain, filled in from reference TRBV28 and TRBJ2-3, reads DVKVTQSSRYLVKRTGEKVFLECVQDMDHENMFWYRQDPGLGLRLIYFSYDVKMKEKGDIPEGYSVSREKKERFSLILESASTNQTSMYLCASSPWTGGADTQYFGPGTRLTVL.

This clone was picked up a small number of times. The chain combines TRBV15 with TRBJ1-5; D is unresolved. This CDR3 has 16 residues. Trimming pared 0 bases from V and 3 bases from J, leaving 12 bases between. In germline, CDR1 is LNHNV, CDR2 YYDKDF (reference sequence). Written as DNA, the CDR3 is TGTGCCACCAGCAGAGATACCACGGGAACCAATCAGCCCCAGCATTTT. Its translation: CATSRDTTGTNQPQHF. The whole variable domain, filled in from reference TRBV15 and TRBJ1-5, reads DAMVIQNPRYQVTQFGKPVTLSCSQTLNHNVMYWYQQKSSQAPKLLFHYYDKDFNNEADTPDNFQSRRPNTSFCFLDIRSPGLGDTAMYLCATSRDTTGTNQPQHFGDGTRLSIL.

Concerning this clone itself: A much larger clone sits a single nucleotide away, making a read error possible. Other DNA sequences in the sample encode the same CDR3. This rearrangement joins TRBV7-8 to TRBJ1-2; 7 bases are shared with TRBD1. CDR1 SGHVS and CDR2 FQNEAQ come from the germline V gene. There are 13 residues in the CDR3. The V segment lost 3 bases and the J segment 2 bases; nucleotides outside the gene matches: 0. CDR3 loop: CASSLGQNYGYTF. In DNA, the CDR3 is TGTGCCAGCAGCTTGGGACAGAACTATGGCTACACCTTC.

J is TRBJ1-2 and V is TRBV5-4; D remains unclear. The length of the CDR3 is 15 residues. The germline V and J ends were trimmed by 4 bases and 4 bases, with 17 bases remaining between them. Per the germline V gene, CDR1 is SGHNT and CDR2 is YYREEE (reference sequence). For the CDR3, the DNA is TGTGCCAGCAGCCCCTCGGTCACTACCTCCTATGGCTACACCTTC. Its protein is CASSPSVTTSYGYTF.

The chain uses TRBV28 and TRBJ2-7, with 10 bases lining up with TRBD1. Germline CDR1 MDHEN, CDR2 SYDVKM. CDR3 length equals 13 residues. V dropped 8 bases and J dropped 2; count of bases not matched to a gene: 3. DNA for the CDR3: TGTGCCAGCGGCGGGACAGGGGCCTACGAGCAGTACTTC. Protein product: CASGGTGAYEQYF.

This clone was seen ten or more times. This sample includes further DNA sequences coding for the same CDR3. This chain links TRBV6-5 with TRBJ2-7; unclear D gene. Trimming left V 4 bases short and J 4 bases short, with 8 bases between. CDR1 is MNHEY and CDR2 is SVGAGI in the germline V gene. This CDR3 region has 12 residues. As DNA, the CDR3 is TGTGCCAGCAGTTCGACGAGTTACGAGCAGTACTTC. This translates into CASSSTSYEQYF.

This clone has just a few counts. The gene calls are TRBV10-3 and TRBJ1-1, with D uncertain. Germline V gene data show CDR1 as ENHRY and CDR2 as SYGVKD. V was clipped by 7 bases and J by 1 base, with 16 bases between them. CDR3 size: 15 residues. The CDR3 nucleotides are TGTGCCATCACGACACAGCCCAATTCGAACACTGAAGCTTTCTTT. It codes for CAITTQPNSNTEAFF.

This clone was counted a few times. J is TRBJ2-3 and V is TRBV28, with 14 bases that match TRBD2. This CDR3 is built from 16 residues. The junction had 4 bases not matched to a gene; V was cut back by 6 bases and J by 2 bases. In germline, CDR1 is MDHEN, CDR2 SYDVKM. This chain's CDR3 is CASRRLAGGLTDTQYF. CDR3 nucleotide sequence: TGTGCCAGCAGACGACTAGCGGGAGGGCTCACAGATACGCAGTATTTT.